This record looks at one TCR beta chain sequence and its context. The antigen remains undetermined. The data originate from a study of CD8 T cells in Susac syndrome. Study results and limitations: The relatively small number of individuals in the TCR sequencing and HLA analysis was acknowledged by the study.

Random hexamers were used to reverse transcribe an amount of about 0.45 to 1 ug RNA. The amplification used immunoSEQ multiplex PCR on TCR beta CDR3; it spanned 54 Vbeta and 13 Jbeta. TCRdb re-called the immunoSEQ multiplex PCR reads with MiXCR, one entry per CDR3 protein. The sample includes about 210,000 distinct CDR3 sequences, about 95% of them seen just once. The study used treatment-naive patients who had stable or active relapsing-remitting disease as multiple sclerosis controls. Germline trimming cut 4 bases from V and 4 bases from J; bases unmatched to any gene: 10. Germline V gene sequence: CDR1 SQVTM, CDR2 ANQGSEA. This CDR3 spans 15 amino acids.

Material: CD4+ T cells from PBMCs. The receptor comes from a human donor with multiple sclerosis. The chain recombines TRBV29-1 with TRBJ2-1, with 7 positions matching TRBD2. The CDR3 loop is CSVASRLADYNEQFF. The CDR3 DNA reads TGCAGCGTTGCTTCAAGACTAGCAGATTACAATGAGCAGTTCTTC.